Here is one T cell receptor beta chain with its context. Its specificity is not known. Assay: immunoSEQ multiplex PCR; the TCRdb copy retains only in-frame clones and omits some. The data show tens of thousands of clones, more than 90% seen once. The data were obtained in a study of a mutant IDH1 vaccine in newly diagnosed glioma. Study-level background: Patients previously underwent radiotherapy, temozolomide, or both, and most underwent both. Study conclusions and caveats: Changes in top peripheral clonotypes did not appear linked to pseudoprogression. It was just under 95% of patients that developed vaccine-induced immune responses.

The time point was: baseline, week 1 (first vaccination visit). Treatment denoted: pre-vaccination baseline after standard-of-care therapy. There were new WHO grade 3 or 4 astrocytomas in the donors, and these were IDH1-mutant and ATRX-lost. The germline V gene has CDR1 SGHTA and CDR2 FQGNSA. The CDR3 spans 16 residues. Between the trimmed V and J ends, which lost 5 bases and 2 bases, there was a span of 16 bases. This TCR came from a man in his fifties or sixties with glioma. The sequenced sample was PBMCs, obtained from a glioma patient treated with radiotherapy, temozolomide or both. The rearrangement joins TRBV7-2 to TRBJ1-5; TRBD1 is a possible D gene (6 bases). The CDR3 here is CASSQAGGHGNQPQHF. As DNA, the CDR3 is TGTGCCAGCAGCCAGGCGGGGGGGCACGGCAATCAGCCCCAGCATTTT.